The next 18 T cell receptor beta chains were all read from a single sample in a study of blood T cell repertoires in COVID-19. TCRdb keeps only in-frame clones here, not all; method: immunoSEQ multiplex PCR. The data show about 190,000 clones, with 80% to 90% seen just once and approximately 5.1% held by the top ten. Sequencing was performed on peripheral blood. The receptors here all came from a woman in her seventies with active or convalescent COVID-19.

The chain links TRBV5-1 to TRBJ2-1; 7 positions agree with TRBD2. The CDR3 is made up of 15 amino acids. CDR1 SGHRS and CDR2 YFSETQ come from the germline V gene. Trimming took 4 bases from V and 8 from J; bases not matched to a gene: 12. CDR3 nucleotide sequence: TGCGCCAGCAGCCAAATTTCCGGGACTATGGATGAGCAGTTCTTC. This codes for CASSQISGTMDEQFF.

Notes on this clone: The same CDR3 also results from other DNA sequences found in this sample. CDR3 protein: CASSHRDGYGYTF. The CDR3 coding sequence is TGTGCCAGCAGTCACAGGGACGGCTATGGCTACACCTTC. The chain joins TRBV6-5 to TRBJ1-2, with D maybe TRBD1 (6 bases). The CDR3 loop spans 13 amino acids. Germline V gene lookup returns CDR1 MNHEY and CDR2 SVGAGI. V was clipped by 5 bases and J by 4 bases, with 11 bases between them.

The chain combines TRBV6-5 with TRBJ2-3; D possibly corresponds to TRBD2 (5 bases). Germline V CDR1 and CDR2: MNHEY, SVGAGI. The CDR3 has 13 residues. With 2 bases removed from V and 9 bases from J, the gap between germline ends came to 12 bases. This chain's CDR3 is CASSYPASGTQYF. The CDR3 region has the DNA TGTGCCAGCAGTTACCCCGCGAGCGGAACGCAGTATTTT.

This sequence joins TRBV7-3 and TRBJ2-2; D may be TRBD2 (5 bases). The CDR3 is made up of 16 amino acids. CDR1 and CDR2 from the germline V gene are SGHTA and FQGTGA. V was shortened by 8 bases and J by 5 bases, with 21 bases between the two germline ends. The CDR3 sequence: CASDLSEGPGTGELFF. The CDR3 DNA sequence: TGTGCCAGCGACCTCTCGGAAGGCCCGGGGACCGGGGAGCTGTTTTTT.

CDR3 sequence: CASSFRGRSRPTTNTGELFF. As DNA, the CDR3 is TGCGCCAGCAGCTTTCGAGGGAGGTCACGACCGACAACGAACACCGGGGAGCTGTTTTTT. The chain has TRBV5-1 and TRBJ2-2; tentatively, D is TRBD2 (6 bases). Trimming pared 2 bases from V and 0 bases from J, leaving 23 bases between. CDR1 SGHRS and CDR2 YFSETQ come from the germline V gene. This CDR3 comprises 20 residues.

The CDR3, as DNA: TGTGCCAGCAGCCCGGACTACCGGGGGGCGCAGTTCTTC. It specifies CASSPDYRGAQFF. The chain carries TRBV11-2 and TRBJ2-1; a weak D match, TRBD2 (7 bases). This CDR3 has 13 residues. Between the trimmed V and J ends, which lost 5 bases and 12 bases, there was a span of 17 bases. Germline loops: CDR1 SGHAT, CDR2 FQNNGV.

J is TRBJ2-2 and V is TRBV7-3; TRBD2 aligns across 7 bases. Germline values: CDR1 SGHTA, CDR2 FQGTGA. CDR3 length: 16 residues. The trim removed 2 bases at V and 1 base at J, leaving 4 bases unmatched. In DNA form, the CDR3 reads TGTGCCAGCAGCTTAGGACTAGGGGTGAACACCGGGGAGCTGTTTTTT. Encoded protein: CASSLGLGVNTGELFF.

The chain joins TRBV9 to TRBJ1-5; no clear D. The CDR3 totals 13 residues. CDR1 is SGDLS, CDR2 YYNGEE, per germline. V lost 2 bases to trimming and J lost 3 bases, with 6 bases between them. The CDR3 here is CASSVENNQPQHF. The DNA for the CDR3 is TGTGCCAGCAGCGTCGAGAACAATCAGCCCCAGCATTTT.

V gene TRBV6-1 combines with J gene TRBJ2-7; D perhaps matches TRBD2 (6 bases). Germline CDR1 reads MNHNS; CDR2 reads SASEGT. The V and J ends lost 1 base and 5 bases respectively, with 9 bases between them. The CDR3 runs to 13 residues. The CDR3 DNA is TGTGCCAGCAGTGAAGGGTCGGGGGACGAGCAGTACTTC. Amino acid sequence: CASSEGSGDEQYF.

This chain joins TRBV3-1 (or the pseudogene TRBV3-2) and TRBJ2-2, with D tentatively TRBD2 (6 bases). Germline CDR1 and CDR2: LGHDT and YNNKEL (reference sequence). Trimming pared 3 bases from V and 2 bases from J, leaving 10 bases between. CDR3 length: 15 residues. This CDR3 is CASSQGLVNTGELFF. The CDR3 nucleotides read TGTGCCAGCAGCCAGGGACTTGTCAACACCGGGGAGCTGTTTTTT.

This clone came up once. The V and J genes are TRBV2 and TRBJ2-7, with D maybe TRBD2 (5 bases). Germline CDR1 and CDR2: SNHLY and FYNNEI. The CDR3 is made up of 17 amino acids. The V end lost 1 base, the J end lost 5 bases, and 21 bases lay between the germline ends. CDR3 amino acids: CASSEERPGSGRHEQYF. DNA of the CDR3: TGTGCCAGCAGTGAAGAAAGGCCGGGCTCGGGAAGGCACGAGCAGTACTTC. The full variable domain, rest sourced from reference TRBV2 and TRBJ2-7, is EPEVTQTPSHQVTQMGQEVILRCVPISNHLYFYWYRQILGQKVEFLVSFYNNEISEKSEIFDDQFSVERPDGSNFTLKIRSTKLEDSAMYFCASSEERPGSGRHEQYFGPGTRLTVT.

The rearrangement joins TRBV9 to TRBJ2-1; 7 bases fit TRBD2. The CDR3 loop spans 14 amino acids. CDR1 is SGDLS, CDR2 YYNGEE, per germline. Trimming at V came to 3 bases and at J to 3 bases, leaving 3 bases not matched to a gene. The CDR3 nucleotides read TGTGCCAGCAGCGACAGCGGGAACTACAATGAGCAGTTCTTC. Translated: CASSDSGNYNEQFF.

The chain links TRBV19 to TRBJ2-7, with D hard to call. Germline values: CDR1 LNHDA, CDR2 SQIVND (reference sequence). V was clipped by 3 bases and J by 0 bases, with 6 bases between them. CDR3 length equals 13 residues. CDR3 bases: TGTGCCAGTAGTATTGGCAACTCCTACGAGCAGTACTTC. It is translated as CASSIGNSYEQYF.

The chain couples TRBV5-1 to TRBJ1-4, with D perhaps matching TRBD1 (5 bases). Germline V gene lookup returns CDR1 SGHRS and CDR2 YFSETQ. The CDR3 runs to 15 residues. The V end was cut by 1 base, the J end by 4 bases, with 11 bases between. The CDR3 region is CASSLWGGGNEKLFF. For the CDR3, the DNA is TGCGCCAGCAGCTTGTGGGGGGGAGGTAATGAAAAACTGTTTTTT. Looking up the rest from reference TRBV5-1 and TRBJ1-4 gives the full variable domain: KAGVTQTPRYLIKTRGQQVTLSCSPISGHRSVSWYQQTPGQGLQFLFEYFSETQRNKGNFPGRFSGRQFSNSRSEMNVSTLELGDSALYLCASSLWGGGNEKLFFGSGTQLSVL.

A few counts support this clone. The chain links TRBV19 to TRBJ2-4; D is perhaps TRBD2 (5 bases). Germline assignment: CDR1 LNHDA and CDR2 SQIVND (reference sequence). The CDR3 is 14 residues long. V was cut by 7 bases and J by 3 bases, with 13 bases left in between. CDR3 sequence (DNA): TGTGCCAGTATGTCGAGGGTAGGCAAAAACATTCAGTACTTC. It specifies CASMSRVGKNIQYF.

This chain connects TRBV18 to TRBJ2-7; maybe TRBD2 (5 bases). Germline assignment: CDR1 KGHSH and CDR2 LQKENI. V shed 3 bases and J shed 6 bases, with 12 bases lying between them. CDR3 size: 13 residues. CDR3 nucleotide sequence: TGTGCCAGCTCACCCCTAGGAGGAGGCGAGCAGTACTTC. Protein sequence: CASSPLGGGEQYF.

This chain connects TRBV12-5 to TRBJ2-3; TRBD2 matches at 10 bases. Germline CDR1 reads LGHNT; CDR2 reads FRNRAP. V dropped 2 bases and J dropped 3; count of bases not matched to a gene: 5. CDR3 size: 16 residues. In DNA, the CDR3 is TGTGCTAGTGGTTTGCAAAGCGGGAGGGGAACAGATACGCAGTATTTT. It codes for CASGLQSGRGTDTQYF.

This clone has at least ten counts. The rearrangement uses TRBV30 and TRBJ1-2; D is uncertain. CDR1 and CDR2 (germline): GTSNPN, SVGIG (reference sequence). V was cut by 2 bases and J by 5 bases, with 15 bases left in between. The CDR3 sequence is 14 residues long. The CDR3 region is CAWSSRPGGYGYTF. In nucleotides, the CDR3 is TGTGCCTGGAGTAGTCGCCCTGGCGGTTATGGCTACACCTTC.